A selection of T cell receptor beta chains follows, all from one sample in a study of OX40 agonist ivuxolimab in advanced cancers. Here immunoSEQ multiplex PCR was the method, and the copy in TCRdb shows in-frame clones only, minus some. The sample has tens of thousands of clones; more than 75% are singletons. The sequences come from CD4+ or CD8+ T cells sorted from blood, collected in a trial of the OX40 agonist ivuxolimab. These receptors were collected from an adult with an advanced solid tumor such as melanoma, head and neck, liver or kidney cancer. Each CDR3 is given with its conserved first and last residue. The D gene is left open where the match is weak. For some rows the clone size is stated as once, few or many, or as a class when expanded; others skip it.

j_gene: TRBJ1-2
d_gene: TRBD1
abundance: .
len: 15
v_gene: TRBV19
CDR3aa: CASSITGGGNYGYTF
CDR3nt: TGTGCCAGTAGTATTACAGGGGGCGGAAACTATGGCTACACCTTC

j_gene: TRBJ2-3
d_gene: .
abundance: .
len: 14
v_gene: TRBV5-1
CDR3aa: CASRTGTSTDTQYF
CDR3nt: TGCGCCAGCAGAACTGGAACTAGCACAGATACGCAGTATTTT

j_gene: TRBJ2-2
d_gene: .
abundance: .
len: 15
v_gene: TRBV7-7
CDR3aa: CASSLAARNTGELFF
CDR3nt: TGTGCTAGCAGCTTAGCGGCTAGAAACACCGGGGAGCTGTTTTTT

j_gene: TRBJ1-5
d_gene: .
abundance: .
len: 13
v_gene: TRBV6-4
CDR3aa: CASSEMGNQPQHF
CDR3nt: TGTGCCAGCAGTGAGATGGGGAATCAGCCCCAGCATTTT

j_gene: TRBJ2-2
d_gene: .
abundance: .
len: 16
v_gene: TRBV19
CDR3aa: CASSIRGGLETGELFF
CDR3nt: TGTGCCAGTAGTATTCGTGGGGGGCTAGAGACCGGGGAGCTGTTTTTT

j_gene: TRBJ2-2
d_gene: .
abundance: .
len: 15
v_gene: TRBV7-9
CDR3aa: CASSSRVGNTGELFF
CDR3nt: TGTGCCAGCAGCTCCCGGGTCGGGAACACCGGGGAGCTGTTTTTT

j_gene: TRBJ2-7
d_gene: TRBD2
abundance: .
len: 16
v_gene: TRBV27
CDR3aa: CASNPSQAGVKYEQYF
CDR3nt: TGTGCCAGCAACCCCTCCCAAGCGGGGGTTAAATACGAGCAGTACTTC

j_gene: TRBJ2-7
d_gene: .
abundance: .
len: 12
v_gene: TRBV29-1
CDR3aa: CSVRLGVYEQYF
CDR3nt: TGCAGCGTTAGGTTAGGCGTCTACGAGCAGTACTTC

j_gene: TRBJ2-3
d_gene: .
abundance: .
len: 14
v_gene: TRBV7-9
CDR3aa: CASSHRRSTDTQYF
CDR3nt: TGTGCCAGCAGCCACCGCAGGAGCACAGATACGCAGTATTTT

j_gene: TRBJ2-7
d_gene: .
abundance: .
len: 16
v_gene: TRBV7-9
CDR3aa: CASSLGGGEATYEQYF
CDR3nt: TGTGCCAGCAGCTTGGGGGGTGGGGAGGCCACCTACGAGCAGTACTTC

j_gene: TRBJ2-2
d_gene: .
abundance: .
len: 12
v_gene: TRBV11-3
CDR3aa: CASSSHTGELFF
CDR3nt: TGTGCCAGCAGCTCTCATACCGGGGAGCTGTTTTTT

j_gene: TRBJ2-5
d_gene: TRBD2
abundance: .
len: 15
v_gene: TRBV6-1
CDR3aa: CASSRGGHIQETQYF
CDR3nt: TGTGCCAGCAGTCGGGGGGGACACATCCAAGAGACCCAGTACTTC

j_gene: TRBJ2-1
d_gene: TRBD2
abundance: .
len: 15
v_gene: TRBV5-1
CDR3aa: CASRRLAGGSNEQFF
CDR3nt: TGCGCCAGCAGACGCCTAGCGGGAGGATCGAATGAGCAGTTCTTC

j_gene: TRBJ1-4
d_gene: .
abundance: .
len: 13
v_gene: TRBV29-1
CDR3aa: CSFLADPNEKLFF
CDR3nt: TGCAGCTTTCTGGCAGACCCTAATGAAAAACTGTTTTTT

j_gene: TRBJ2-7
d_gene: .
abundance: .
len: 13
v_gene: TRBV11-1
CDR3aa: CASSPHQGYEQYF
CDR3nt: TGTGCCAGCAGCCCCCACCAGGGCTACGAGCAGTACTTC

j_gene: TRBJ1-4
d_gene: .
abundance: .
len: 18
v_gene: TRBV6-1
CDR3aa: CASSETLRGIGTNEKLFF
CDR3nt: TGTGCCAGCAGTGAAACGCTAAGGGGAATTGGAACTAATGAAAAACTGTTTTTT

j_gene: TRBJ1-3
d_gene: .
abundance: once
len: 18
v_gene: TRBV4-1
CDR3aa: CASSVSNRGPFSGNTIYF
CDR3nt: TGCGCCAGCAGCGTCTCTAATCGGGGACCTTTCTCTGGAAACACCATATATTTT

j_gene: TRBJ2-1
d_gene: TRBD2
abundance: .
len: 17
v_gene: TRBV28
CDR3aa: CASSTLLAGPPPYEQFF
CDR3nt: TGTGCCAGCAGTACCCTCCTAGCGGGACCCCCCCCCTATGAGCAGTTCTTC

j_gene: TRBJ2-7
d_gene: .
abundance: .
len: 15
v_gene: TRBV5-1
CDR3aa: CASSLEPQSHYEQYF
CDR3nt: TGCGCCAGCAGCTTGGAACCGCAGTCGCACTACGAGCAGTACTTC

j_gene: TRBJ2-7
d_gene: TRBD2
abundance: .
len: 15
v_gene: TRBV27
CDR3aa: CASSLISSGSNEQYF
CDR3nt: TGTGCCAGCAGTCTGATTTCAAGCGGGAGTAACGAGCAGTACTTC

j_gene: TRBJ1-6
d_gene: .
abundance: .
len: 14
v_gene: TRBV7-9
CDR3aa: CASSYDSFNSPLHF
CDR3nt: TGTGCCAGCAGCTACGACAGTTTTAATTCACCCCTCCACTTT

j_gene: TRBJ2-7
d_gene: TRBD2
abundance: .
len: 14
v_gene: TRBV5-1
CDR3aa: CASSSGEGVYEQYF
CDR3nt: TGCGCCAGCAGCTCGGGGGAGGGAGTCTACGAGCAGTACTTC

j_gene: TRBJ1-5
d_gene: TRBD1
abundance: .
len: 13
v_gene: TRBV6-1
CDR3aa: CASRRTGIGPQHF
CDR3nt: TGTGCCAGCAGGAGGACAGGAATTGGGCCCCAGCATTTT

j_gene: TRBJ1-1
d_gene: .
abundance: .
len: 14
v_gene: TRBV2
CDR3aa: CASTAYRVGTEAFF
CDR3nt: TGTGCCAGCACCGCTTATAGGGTAGGCACTGAAGCTTTCTTT

j_gene: TRBJ1-2
d_gene: .
abundance: .
len: 12
v_gene: TRBV6-5
CDR3aa: CASTRPGAGYTF
CDR3nt: TGTGCCAGCACCAGACCTGGTGCTGGCTACACCTTC

j_gene: TRBJ1-3
d_gene: .
abundance: .
len: 15
v_gene: TRBV6-6
CDR3aa: CASSSRETSGNTIYF
CDR3nt: TGTGCCAGCAGTTCCCGGGAAACCTCTGGAAACACCATATATTTT

j_gene: TRBJ2-7
d_gene: TRBD2
abundance: .
len: 13
v_gene: TRBV15
CDR3aa: CATESGGNYEQYF
CDR3nt: TGTGCCACCGAAAGCGGGGGCAACTACGAGCAGTACTTC

j_gene: TRBJ2-7
d_gene: TRBD2
abundance: .
len: 15
v_gene: TRBV18
CDR3aa: CASSLTSGSSYEQYF
CDR3nt: TGTGCCAGCTCACTAACTAGCGGGAGCTCCTACGAGCAGTACTTC

j_gene: TRBJ1-5
d_gene: .
abundance: few
len: 15
v_gene: TRBV19
CDR3aa: CASSMSRISNQPQHF
CDR3nt: TGTGCCAGTAGTATGAGTCGGATTAGCAATCAGCCCCAGCATTTT

j_gene: TRBJ1-2
d_gene: .
abundance: few
len: 12
v_gene: TRBV7-9
CDR3aa: CASSLVGEGYTF
CDR3nt: TGTGCCAGCAGCTTAGTAGGGGAAGGCTACACCTTC

j_gene: TRBJ2-5
d_gene: TRBD2
abundance: .
len: 15
v_gene: TRBV28
CDR3aa: CASSYWTSGQETQYF
CDR3nt: TGTGCCAGCAGTTACTGGACTAGCGGCCAAGAGACCCAGTACTTC

j_gene: TRBJ2-1
d_gene: TRBD1
abundance: .
len: 13
v_gene: TRBV18
CDR3aa: CASSGTGVGEQFF
CDR3nt: TGTGCCAGCTCTGGGACAGGGGTTGGTGAGCAGTTCTTC

j_gene: TRBJ2-2
d_gene: .
abundance: .
len: 11
v_gene: TRBV19
CDR3aa: CASSYRGELFF
CDR3nt: TGTGCCAGTAGTTACAGAGGGGAGCTGTTTTTT

j_gene: TRBJ2-2
d_gene: .
abundance: .
len: 13
v_gene: TRBV5-1
CDR3aa: CASSRDGPGELFF
CDR3nt: TGCGCCAGCAGCCGGGACGGACCCGGGGAGCTGTTTTTT

j_gene: TRBJ2-3
d_gene: TRBD1
abundance: .
len: 17
v_gene: TRBV27
CDR3aa: CASSLKVGTGVTDTQYF
CDR3nt: TGTGCCAGCAGTTTAAAGGTTGGGACAGGGGTAACAGATACGCAGTATTTT

j_gene: TRBJ2-1
d_gene: TRBD2
abundance: .
len: 18
v_gene: TRBV5-1
CDR3aa: CASSLGGTSGSSYNEQFF
CDR3nt: TGCGCCAGCAGCTTGGGGGGAACTAGCGGGAGCTCCTACAATGAGCAGTTCTTC

j_gene: TRBJ2-1
d_gene: TRBD2
abundance: .
len: 16
v_gene: TRBV5-1
CDR3aa: CASSSRTGTRDNEQFF
CDR3nt: TGCGCCAGCAGTTCTAGGACCGGGACTAGAGACAATGAGCAGTTCTTC

j_gene: TRBJ2-7
d_gene: .
abundance: .
len: 15
v_gene: TRBV19
CDR3aa: CASSIEVQGLYEQYF
CDR3nt: TGTGCCAGTAGTATCGAGGTACAGGGACTTTACGAGCAGTACTTC

j_gene: TRBJ2-7
d_gene: .
abundance: .
len: 14
v_gene: TRBV6-5
CDR3aa: CASSPLSWFYEQYF
CDR3nt: TGTGCCAGCAGTCCACTTTCATGGTTCTACGAGCAGTACTTC

j_gene: TRBJ2-1
d_gene: .
abundance: .
len: 12
v_gene: TRBV28
CDR3aa: CASSPQVGGQFF
CDR3nt: TGTGCCAGCAGTCCCCAGGTAGGGGGGCAGTTCTTC

j_gene: TRBJ1-5
d_gene: TRBD1
abundance: .
len: 15
v_gene: TRBV6-6
CDR3aa: CASSYGTGVGQPQHF
CDR3nt: TGTGCCAGCAGTTACGGGACAGGGGTAGGTCAGCCCCAGCATTTT

j_gene: TRBJ1-5
d_gene: TRBD1
abundance: .
len: 17
v_gene: TRBV16
CDR3aa: CASSRWTGLESNQPQHF
CDR3nt: TGTGCCAGCAGCCGATGGACAGGGCTCGAGAGCAATCAGCCCCAGCATTTT